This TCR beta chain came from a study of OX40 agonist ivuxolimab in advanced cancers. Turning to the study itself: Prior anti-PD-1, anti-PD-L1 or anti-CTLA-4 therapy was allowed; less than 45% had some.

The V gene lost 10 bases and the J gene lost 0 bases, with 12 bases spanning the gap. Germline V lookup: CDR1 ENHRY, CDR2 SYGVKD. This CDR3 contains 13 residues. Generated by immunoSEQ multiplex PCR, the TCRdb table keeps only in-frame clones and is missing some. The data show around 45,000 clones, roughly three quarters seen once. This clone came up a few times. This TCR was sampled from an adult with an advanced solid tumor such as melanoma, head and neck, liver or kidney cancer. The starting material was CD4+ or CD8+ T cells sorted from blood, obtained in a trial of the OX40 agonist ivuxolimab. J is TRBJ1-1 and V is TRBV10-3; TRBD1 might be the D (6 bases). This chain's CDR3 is CASHQGMNTEAFF. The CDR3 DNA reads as TGTGCCAGCCACCAGGGGATGAACACTGAAGCTTTCTTT.